This entry lists 4 T cell receptor beta chains sequenced from one sample in a study of shared clonotypes between healthy human individuals. TCRdb keeps only in-frame clones here, not all; method: immunoSEQ multiplex PCR. The sample shows over 950,000 clones, 60% to 80% of them seen only once. Sequencing was done on a sample of memory CD4+ T cells from PBMCs. Subset denoted: CD45RA-negative fraction. The receptors were gathered from a man between 18 and 35 years old in good health. Some clones in this sample may be carry-over from other donors' samples.

The gene calls are TRBV30 and TRBJ1-5; a weak D match, TRBD1 (5 bases). The CDR3 loop spans 16 amino acids. Trimming took off 2 bases at V and 2 bases at J, with 16 bases between the two ends. The germline V gene encodes CDR1 GTSNPN and CDR2 SVGIG (reference sequence). This chain's CDR3 is CAWSTGTPGGNQPQHF. In nucleotides, the CDR3 is TGTGCCTGGAGTACCGGGACTCCCGGGGGCAATCAGCCCCAGCATTTT.

There are a few counts of this clone. The chain recombines TRBV7-9 with TRBJ2-7; D is ambiguous. The CDR3 is made up of 16 amino acids. With 3 bases removed from V and 7 bases from J, the gap between germline ends came to 22 bases. The germline V gene has CDR1 SEHNR and CDR2 FQNEAQ (reference sequence). The CDR3, as DNA: TGTGCCAGCAGCTTCACCCTCGTCGGATCCGAGGTTGAGCAGTACTTC. Protein sequence: CASSFTLVGSEVEQYF.

The rearrangement uses TRBV2 and TRBJ2-1, with TRBD1 matching 7 bases. There are 14 residues in the CDR3. Germline V gene lookup returns CDR1 SNHLY and CDR2 FYNNEI. V shed 7 bases and J 3 bases; nucleotides not matched to a gene: 6. The CDR3 DNA is TGTGCCAGCAAGAGGGGACAGCACTACAATGAGCAGTTCTTC. Encoded protein: CASKRGQHYNEQFF.

The J gene is TRBJ2-5, the V gene TRBV30, with 9 bases lining up with TRBD1. V dropped 2 bases and J dropped 5; count of bases not matched to a gene: 6. The germline V gene has CDR1 GTSNPN and CDR2 SVGIG (reference sequence). The CDR3 has 14 amino acids. CDR3 protein: CAWSLQGAYETQYF. CDR3 bases: TGTGCCTGGAGTTTACAGGGGGCTTATGAGACCCAGTACTTC.